This TCR beta chain was sequenced in a study of breast tumors, draining lymph nodes, adjacent tissues. Regarding the study as a whole: Tumor repertoires ranked between lymph nodes and nontumor tissue in diversity, with V and J gene preferences. Tumor and nontumor repertoires were significantly more similar in luminal-like than in basal-like breast cancer. The data were judged consistent with most tumor T cells coming from lymph node and expanding in tumor.

This clonotype came up a few times. Antigen specificity is unknown. Samples came from axillary lymph nodes draining the breast cancer. Via MiXCR, TCRdb re-called the multiplex PCR reads, giving one row per CDR3 protein. The sample lists some 130,000 distinct CDR3 sequences; less than 20% were seen once. V dropped 4 bases and J dropped 2; count of bases not matched to a gene: 7. The CDR3 totals 15 residues. Germline CDR1 LGHDT, CDR2 YNNKEL (reference sequence). The chain couples TRBV3-1 to TRBJ2-5; 7 bases map to TRBD2. The origin of this receptor is a female donor with breast cancer. Some clones in this sample may be carry-over from other donors' samples. The sample taken for sequencing was axillary lymph node tissue. CDR3 nucleotide sequence: TGTGCCAGCAGCCCGACTGGCGGGGGACAAGAGACCCAGTACTTC. It codes for CASSPTGGGQETQYF.